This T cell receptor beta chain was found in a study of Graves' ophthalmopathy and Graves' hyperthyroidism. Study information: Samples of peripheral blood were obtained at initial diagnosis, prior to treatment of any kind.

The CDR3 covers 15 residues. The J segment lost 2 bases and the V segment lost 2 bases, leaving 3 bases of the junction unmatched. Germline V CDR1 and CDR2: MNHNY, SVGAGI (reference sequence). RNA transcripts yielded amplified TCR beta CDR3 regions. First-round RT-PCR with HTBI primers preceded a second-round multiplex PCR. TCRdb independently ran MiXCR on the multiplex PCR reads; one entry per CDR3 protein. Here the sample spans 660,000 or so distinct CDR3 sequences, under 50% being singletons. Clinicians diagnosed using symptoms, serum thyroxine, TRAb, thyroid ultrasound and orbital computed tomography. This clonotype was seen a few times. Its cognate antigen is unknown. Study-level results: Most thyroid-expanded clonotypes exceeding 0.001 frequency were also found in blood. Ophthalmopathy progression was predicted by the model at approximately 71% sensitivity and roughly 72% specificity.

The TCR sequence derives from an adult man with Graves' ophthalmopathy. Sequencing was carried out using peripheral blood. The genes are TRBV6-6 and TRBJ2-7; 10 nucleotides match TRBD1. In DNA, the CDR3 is TGTGCCAGCAGTTACGGGACAGGGGATCCCTACGAGCAGTACTTC. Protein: CASSYGTGDPYEQYF.